This T cell receptor (beta chain) was recovered during a study of metastatic and nonmetastatic thyroid tumors. The entire patient cohort was treatment-naive prior to thyroid surgery. Note on this clone: The junction and the germline gene differ at one end; a read error may be behind it.

TCRdb re-processed the PCR reads through MiXCR. Of more than 50,000 clones listed, 20% to 25% are singletons. This CDR3 spans 13 amino acids. The sequenced sample consisted of blood. The V and J genes are TRBV12-3 or TRBV12-4 and TRBJ2-1, with unresolved D. The receptor's source is a female donor with papillary thyroid cancer or a benign thyroid nodule (not recorded which). Some clones in this sample may be carry-over from other donors' samples. The CDR3 coding sequence is TGTGCCAGCAGATTAGTACAGCTCGGTGAGCAGTTCTTC. It codes for CASRLVQLGEQFF.